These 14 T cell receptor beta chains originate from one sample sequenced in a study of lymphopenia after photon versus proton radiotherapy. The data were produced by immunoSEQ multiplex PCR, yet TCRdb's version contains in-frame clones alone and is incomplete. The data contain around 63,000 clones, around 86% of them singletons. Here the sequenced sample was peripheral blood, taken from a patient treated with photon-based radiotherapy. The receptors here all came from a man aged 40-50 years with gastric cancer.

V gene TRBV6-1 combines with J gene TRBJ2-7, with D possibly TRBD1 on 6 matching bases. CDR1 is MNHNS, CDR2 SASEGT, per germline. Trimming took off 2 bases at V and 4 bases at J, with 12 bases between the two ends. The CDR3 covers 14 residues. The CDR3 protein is CASSERSGVYEQYF. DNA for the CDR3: TGTGCCAGCAGTGAAAGGTCAGGGGTTTACGAGCAGTACTTC.

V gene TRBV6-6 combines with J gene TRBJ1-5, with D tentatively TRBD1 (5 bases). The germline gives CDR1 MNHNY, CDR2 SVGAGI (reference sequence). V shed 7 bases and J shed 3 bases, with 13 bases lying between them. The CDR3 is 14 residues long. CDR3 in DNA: TGTGCCAGCACCATTGGGGGGATCAATCAGCCCCAGCATTTT. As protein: CASTIGGINQPQHF.

CDR3 nucleotides: TGTGCCAGCAGCCCAAGGACAGGTGTCAAAGGGGGCTATGGCTACACCTTC. It codes for CASSPRTGVKGGYGYTF. V usage is TRBV7-2 and J usage is TRBJ1-2; TRBD1 agrees at 7 bases. Germline CDR1 and CDR2: SGHTA and FQGNSA. There are 17 residues in the CDR3. Trimming cost V 5 bases and J 4 bases; bases outside gene matches: 16.

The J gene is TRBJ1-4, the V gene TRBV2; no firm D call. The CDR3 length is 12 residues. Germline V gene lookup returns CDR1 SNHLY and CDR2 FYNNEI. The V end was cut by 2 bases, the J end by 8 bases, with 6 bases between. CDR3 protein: CASSETGEKLFF. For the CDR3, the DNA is TGTGCCAGCAGTGAAACGGGGGAAAAACTGTTTTTT.

The CDR3 DNA follows: TGTGCCTGGAGTCTAGGGAACTATGGCTACACCTTC. It codes for CAWSLGNYGYTF. The chain uses TRBV30 and TRBJ1-2; D ambiguous. Trimming left V 2 bases short and J 2 bases short, with 6 bases between. CDR3 length equals 12 residues. Germline values: CDR1 GTSNPN, CDR2 SVGIG (reference sequence).

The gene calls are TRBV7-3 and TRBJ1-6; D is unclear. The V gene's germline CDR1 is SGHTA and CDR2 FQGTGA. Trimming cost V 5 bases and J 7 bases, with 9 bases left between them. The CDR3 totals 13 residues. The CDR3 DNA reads TGTGCCAGCAGCCAAAGCCTCAATTCACCCCTCCACTTT. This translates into CASSQSLNSPLHF.

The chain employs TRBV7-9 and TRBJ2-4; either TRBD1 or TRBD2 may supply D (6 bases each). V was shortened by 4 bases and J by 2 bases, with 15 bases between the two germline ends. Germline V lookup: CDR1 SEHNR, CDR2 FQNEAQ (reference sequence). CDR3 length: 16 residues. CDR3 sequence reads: CASSSLEGGTKNIQYF. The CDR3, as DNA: TGTGCCAGCAGCTCCCTTGAGGGGGGAACCAAAAACATTCAGTACTTC.

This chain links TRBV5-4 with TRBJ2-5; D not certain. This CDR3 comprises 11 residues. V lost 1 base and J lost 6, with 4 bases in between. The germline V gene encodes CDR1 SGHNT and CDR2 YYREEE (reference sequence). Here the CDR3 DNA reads TGTGCCAGCAGCTTGAGACAGACCCAGTACTTC. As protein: CASSLRQTQYF. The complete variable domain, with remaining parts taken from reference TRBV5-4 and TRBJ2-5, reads ETGVTQSPTHLIKTRGQQVTLRCSSQSGHNTVSWYQQALGQGPQFIFQYYREEENGRGNFPPRFSGLQFPNYSSELNVNALELDDSALYLCASSLRQTQYFGPGTRLLVL.

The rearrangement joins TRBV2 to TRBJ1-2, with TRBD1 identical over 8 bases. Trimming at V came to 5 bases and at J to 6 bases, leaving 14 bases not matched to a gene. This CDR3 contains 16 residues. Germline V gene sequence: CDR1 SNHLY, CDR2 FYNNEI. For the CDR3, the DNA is TGTGCCAGCAGTTGGGCTCCCGGCAGGGGGCTCGATGGCTACACCTTC. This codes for CASSWAPGRGLDGYTF. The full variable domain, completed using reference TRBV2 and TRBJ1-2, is EPEVTQTPSHQVTQMGQEVILRCVPISNHLYFYWYRQILGQKVEFLVSFYNNEISEKSEIFDDQFSVERPDGSNFTLKIRSTKLEDSAMYFCASSWAPGRGLDGYTFGSGTRLTVV.

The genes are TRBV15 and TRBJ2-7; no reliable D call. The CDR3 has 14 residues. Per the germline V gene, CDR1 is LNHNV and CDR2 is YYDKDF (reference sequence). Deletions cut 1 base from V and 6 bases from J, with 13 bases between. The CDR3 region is CATSRGGSVGEQYF. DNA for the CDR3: TGTGCCACCAGCAGAGGCGGCTCCGTCGGCGAGCAGTACTTC.

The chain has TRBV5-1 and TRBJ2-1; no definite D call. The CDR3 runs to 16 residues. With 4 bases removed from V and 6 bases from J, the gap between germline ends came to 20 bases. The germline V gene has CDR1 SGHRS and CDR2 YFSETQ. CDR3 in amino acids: CASSPDTRTFPNEQFF. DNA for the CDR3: TGCGCCAGCAGCCCAGACACTCGGACCTTTCCCAATGAGCAGTTCTTC.

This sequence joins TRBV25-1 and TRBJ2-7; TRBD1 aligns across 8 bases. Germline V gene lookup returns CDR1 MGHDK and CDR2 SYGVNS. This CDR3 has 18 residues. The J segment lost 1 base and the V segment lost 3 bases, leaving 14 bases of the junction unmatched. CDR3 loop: CASSDLGDRLIGSYEQYF. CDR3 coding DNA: TGTGCCAGCAGTGACTTGGGGGACAGGCTCATCGGTTCCTACGAGCAGTACTTC.

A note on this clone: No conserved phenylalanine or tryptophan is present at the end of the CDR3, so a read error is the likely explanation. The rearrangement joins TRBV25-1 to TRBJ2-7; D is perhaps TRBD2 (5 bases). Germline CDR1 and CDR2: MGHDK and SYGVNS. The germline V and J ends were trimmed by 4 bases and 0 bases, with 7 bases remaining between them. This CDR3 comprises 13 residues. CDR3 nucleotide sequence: TGTGCCAGCAGTGGGGAGAGCTCCTACGAGCAGTACCTC. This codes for CASSGESSYEQYL.

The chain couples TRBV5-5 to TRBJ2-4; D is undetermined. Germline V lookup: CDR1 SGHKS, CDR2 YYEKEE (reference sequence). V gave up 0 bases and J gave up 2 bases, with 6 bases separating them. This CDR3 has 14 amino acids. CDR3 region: CASSLVSTKNIQYF. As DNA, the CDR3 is TGTGCCAGCAGCTTGGTGTCAACCAAAAACATTCAGTACTTC.